This TCR beta chain appears in the sequencing data of a study of glioma-infiltrating T cells after dendritic cell vaccination. Sample time point: after dendritic cell vaccination, including at tumor progression/relapse. Assay: immunoSEQ multiplex PCR; the TCRdb copy retains only in-frame clones and omits some. Found here are roughly 85,000 clones, 85% of them singletons; the top ten hold around 9.3%. The CDR3 covers 14 residues. Germline CDR1 and CDR2: MNHNY and SVGAGI (reference sequence). V lost 4 bases to trimming and J lost 2 bases, with 9 bases between them. The chain carries TRBV6-6 and TRBJ1-5; D is ambiguous. This specimen consisted of blood, obtained after dendritic cell vaccination. The origin of this receptor is a human donor with glioblastoma. The CDR3 protein is CASSLLGGNQPQHF. Here the CDR3 DNA reads TGTGCCAGCAGTTTGCTCGGAGGCAATCAGCCCCAGCATTTT.